The T cell receptor beta chain under discussion was sequenced for a study of OX40 agonist ivuxolimab in advanced cancers. V dropped 0 bases and J dropped 2; count of bases not matched to a gene: 3. This CDR3 has 15 residues. Germline CDR1 is SGDLS and CDR2 is YYNGEE. The assay was immunoSEQ multiplex PCR, and TCRdb's table has in-frame clones only and misses some. The sample has tens of thousands of clones; roughly 72% are singletons. The receptor comes from an adult with an advanced solid tumor such as melanoma, head and neck, liver or kidney cancer. The rearrangement links TRBV9 to TRBJ1-2, with TRBD1 matching over 8 bases. Sequenced here: CD4+ or CD8+ T cells sorted from blood, sampled in a trial of the OX40 agonist ivuxolimab. This CDR3 is CASSVEGTGNYGYTF. The DNA of the CDR3 is TGTGCCAGCAGCGTAGAGGGGACAGGCAACTATGGCTACACCTTC.